This T cell receptor (beta chain) was found in a study of cytomegalovirus exposure and HLA in healthy donors. Findings and limits, study-wide: Most observed TCR sequences were rare, whereas some public TCRs were detected in many donors. It was reported that TCR beta sequences correctly inferred the HLA-A and HLA-B alleles for most subjects. The listing of roughly 160 TCR beta chains classed them as cytomegalovirus-associated.

PCR primers comprised 60 Vbeta and 13 Jbeta primers. Sequencing was performed with immunoSEQ multiplex PCR; in TCRdb, only in-frame clones are kept and a portion is missing. The table lists 150,000 to 200,000 clones, more than 75% of them singletons. A remark on this clone: The antigen is not known.

The CDR3 has 14 residues. V lost 3 bases and J lost 6, with 17 bases in between. Germline CDR1 is GTSNPN and CDR2 is SVGIG (reference sequence). The material sequenced was PBMCs. The rearrangement links TRBV30 to TRBJ1-2, with D uncertain. The clonotype originates from a woman in her thirties or forties in good health and CMV-seronegative. The DNA for the CDR3 is TGTGCCTGGAGCGTACACAGTGAAGGAAATGGCTACACCTTC. Translating gives CAWSVHSEGNGYTF. Full variable domain (rest looked up from reference TRBV30 and TRBJ1-2): SQTIHQWPATLVQPVGSPLSLECTVEGTSNPNLYWYRQAAGRGLQLLFYSVGIGQISSEVPQNLSASRPQDRQFILSSKKLLLSDSGFYLCAWSVHSEGNGYTFGSGTRLTVV.